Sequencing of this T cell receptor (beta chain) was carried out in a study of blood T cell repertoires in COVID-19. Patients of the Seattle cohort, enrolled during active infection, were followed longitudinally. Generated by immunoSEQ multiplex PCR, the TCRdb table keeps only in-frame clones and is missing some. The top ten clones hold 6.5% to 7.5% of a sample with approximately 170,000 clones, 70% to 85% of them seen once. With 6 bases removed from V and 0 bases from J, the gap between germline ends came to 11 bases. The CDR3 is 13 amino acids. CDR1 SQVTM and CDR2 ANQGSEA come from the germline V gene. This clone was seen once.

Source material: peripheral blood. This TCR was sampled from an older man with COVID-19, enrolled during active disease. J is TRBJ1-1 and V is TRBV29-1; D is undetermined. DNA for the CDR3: TGCAGCGTGAGGTTGGAGTTGAACACTGAAGCTTTCTTT. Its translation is CSVRLELNTEAFF. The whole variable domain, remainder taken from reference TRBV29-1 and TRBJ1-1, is SAVISQKPSRDICQRGTSLTIQCQVDSQVTMMFWYRQQPGQSLTLIATANQGSEATYESGFVIDKFPISRPNLTFSTLTVSNMSPEDSSIYLCSVRLELNTEAFFGQGTRLTVV.